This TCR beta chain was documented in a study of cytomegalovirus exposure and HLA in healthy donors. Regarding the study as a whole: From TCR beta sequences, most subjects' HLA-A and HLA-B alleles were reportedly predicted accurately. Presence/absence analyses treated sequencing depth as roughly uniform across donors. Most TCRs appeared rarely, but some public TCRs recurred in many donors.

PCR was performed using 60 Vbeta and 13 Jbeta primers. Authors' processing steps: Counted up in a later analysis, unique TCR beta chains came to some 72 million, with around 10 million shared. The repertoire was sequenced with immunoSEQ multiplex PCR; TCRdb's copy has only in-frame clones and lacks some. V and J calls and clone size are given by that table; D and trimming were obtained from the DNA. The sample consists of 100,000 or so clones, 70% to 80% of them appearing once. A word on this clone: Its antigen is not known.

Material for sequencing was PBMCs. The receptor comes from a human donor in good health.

CDR3 nucleotide sequence: TGCGCCAGCAGCTTGGATGGGACTAGACGCTACGAGCAGTACTTC. Protein sequence: CASSLDGTRRYEQYF. V is TRBV5-1 and J is TRBJ2-7; TRBD2 matches 8 bases. Germline CDR1 reads SGHRS; CDR2 reads YFSETQ. This CDR3 is 15 amino acids long. V lost 0 bases, J lost 3 bases, and 5 bases stayed unmatched.